The subject of this entry is one T cell receptor (beta chain). V was cut by 5 bases and J by 2 bases, with 9 bases left in between. Germline V CDR1 and CDR2: SGHTA, FQGTGA. The CDR3 length is 13 residues. The source of the sample is a study of blood T cell repertoires in COVID-19. Background on the study: PBMCs, B-cell-depleted T cells, or T cells provided the cDNA or gDNA that made up the material.

Profiled with immunoSEQ multiplex PCR; TCRdb holds only in-frame clones, not every one. This table has 200,000 to 250,000 clones, approximately 81% appearing once. Source material: PBMCs or T cells enriched from blood (not recorded which). This receptor was identified in a man in his forties who had recovered from COVID-19. The V and J genes are TRBV7-3 and TRBJ2-5, with TRBD2 as a possible D gene (6 bases). The chain's CDR3 is CASSPGLQETQYF. The CDR3 region has the DNA TGTGCCAGCAGCCCGGGACTTCAAGAGACCCAGTACTTC.